This entry describes one T cell receptor beta chain. Together with a sample-barcoded 5' primer, a J-beta primer mix was included in a second PCR lasting about 6 to 12 cycles. TCRdb reprocessed the 5' RACE reads with MiXCR, giving one entry per CDR3 protein. The sample records around 820,000 distinct CDR3 sequences, 25% being singletons. The entry originates in a study of blood T cells in healthy people across ages. The trim removed 8 bases at V and 13 bases at J, leaving 8 bases unmatched. The CDR3 extends over 12 amino acids. The germline V gene encodes CDR1 MDHEN and CDR2 SYDVKM. This same sample was also taken into another study, of T cells of mothers and their children.

Sequencing was carried out using blood. The clonotype was recovered from a boy between 10 and 17 years old in good health. The rearrangement joins TRBV28 to TRBJ1-4; 9 nucleotides line up with TRBD1. CDR3 in DNA: TGTGCCAGCGGGTTAACAGGGGGCAGACTGTTTTTT. Translated: CASGLTGGRLFF.